This is a list of T cell receptor beta chains from one sample in a study of blood T cell repertoires in COVID-19. The data were produced by immunoSEQ multiplex PCR, yet TCRdb's version contains in-frame clones alone and is incomplete. The data hold just over 150,000 clones, with roughly 82% observed a single time. What was sequenced was peripheral blood. The source of these receptors is a woman aged 45-65 years with acute or convalescent COVID-19. Both conserved end residues are part of each CDR3. D genes are given only for firm matches. Where a row states a size, it is once, few, many or the class of an expanded clone; other rows omit it.

V gene	D gene	J gene	clone size	CDR3 protein	CDR3 DNA
TRBV21-1	.	TRBJ1-4	.	CASSSQAGQQGNEKLFF	TGTGCCAGCAGTTCTCAGGCGGGTCAGCAAGGAAATGAAAAACTGTTTTTT
TRBV5-1	.	TRBJ2-7	.	CASSLRTESPEQYF	TGCGCCAGCAGCTTACGAACCGAGTCGCCCGAGCAGTACTTC
TRBV28	.	TRBJ1-5	.	CASSSDVVAAQHF	TGTGCCAGCAGTTCGGACGTAGTAGCGGCCCAGCATTTT
TRBV27	.	TRBJ1-5	.	CASSLEGYSNQPQHF	TGTGCCAGCAGTTTAGAGGGCTATAGCAATCAGCCCCAGCATTTT
TRBV6-2/TRBV6-3	TRBD2	TRBJ2-7	.	CASSLTAGGAYEQYF	TGTGCCAGCAGTCTAACGGCGGGGGGGGCCTACGAGCAGTACTTC
TRBV24-1	TRBD1	TRBJ2-3	.	CATSDVQGATDTQYF	TGTGCCACCAGTGACGTACAGGGGGCAACAGATACGCAGTATTTT
TRBV28	TRBD1	TRBJ1-4	once	CASKQQGGTELFF	TGTGCCAGCAAACAACAGGGGGGTACGGAACTGTTTTTT
TRBV5-4	.	TRBJ2-3	.	CASSLRGYTDTQYF	TGTGCCAGCAGCTTGAGGGGGTACACAGATACGCAGTATTTT
TRBV2	TRBD1	TRBJ2-1	.	CASSTRDRGRGEQFF	TGTGCCAGCAGTACCCGGGACAGGGGTCGAGGTGAGCAGTTCTTC
TRBV7-8	TRBD1	TRBJ1-2	.	CASSIDRDGYGYTF	TGTGCCAGCAGTATCGACAGGGATGGCTATGGCTACACCTTC
TRBV7-2	.	TRBJ1-5	.	CASSLGSGDRRNQPQHF	TGTGCCAGCAGCTTAGGTTCCGGAGACAGAAGAAATCAGCCCCAGCATTTT
TRBV5-1	TRBD1	TRBJ1-2	.	CASSLGDRGADGYTF	TGCGCCAGCAGCCTTGGTGACAGGGGCGCCGATGGCTACACCTTC
TRBV13	TRBD1	TRBJ1-1	.	CASSLWKGGGTNTEAFF	TGTGCCAGCAGCTTATGGAAAGGGGGCGGCACTAACACTGAAGCTTTCTTT
TRBV9	.	TRBJ2-3	.	CASSVSKRADTQYF	TGTGCCAGCAGCGTTTCGAAACGGGCAGATACGCAGTATTTT
TRBV5-1	TRBD1	TRBJ1-1	.	CASSSGQGNTEAFF	TGCGCCAGCAGCTCGGGACAGGGCAACACTGAAGCTTTCTTT
TRBV19	.	TRBJ1-1	.	CASRKSGIEAFF	TGTGCCAGTAGGAAGTCAGGGATTGAAGCTTTCTTT
TRBV18	TRBD2	TRBJ2-1	.	CASSRGLGDNEQFF	TGTGCCAGCTCCCGGGGACTAGGGGACAATGAGCAGTTCTTC
TRBV6-2/TRBV6-3	TRBD2	TRBJ2-2	.	CASSYYLAGNTGELFF	TGTGCCAGCAGTTACTATCTAGCGGGGAACACCGGGGAGCTGTTTTTT
TRBV15	.	TRBJ1-2	few	CATSRQGHGYTF	TGTGCCACCAGCAGACAGGGGCATGGCTACACCTTC
TRBV5-1	TRBD1	TRBJ1-1	.	CASSTGTGVWNTEAFF	TGCGCCAGCAGCACCGGGACAGGGGTATGGAACACTGAAGCTTTCTTT
TRBV7-3	TRBD1	TRBJ1-2	.	CASSLTPRTGSDGYTF	TGTGCCAGCAGCTTAACCCCCCGGACAGGGTCTGATGGCTACACCTTC
TRBV20-1	.	TRBJ1-4	.	CSASTFGGGDEKLFF	TGCAGTGCTAGTACCTTCGGGGGAGGGGATGAAAAACTGTTTTTT
TRBV5-6	.	TRBJ2-5	.	CASSLTAETQYF	TGTGCCAGCAGCCTGACAGCGGAGACCCAGTACTTC
TRBV20-1	.	TRBJ2-7	.	CSASLLPSSYEQYF	TGCAGTGCTAGTCTACTTCCGAGCTCCTACGAGCAGTACTTC
TRBV11-2	TRBD2	TRBJ2-7	.	CASSLDGAGGPHEQYF	TGTGCCAGCAGCTTAGATGGGGCGGGGGGGCCCCACGAGCAGTACTTC
TRBV7-9	.	TRBJ2-2	.	CAYLPGDTNTGELFF	TGTGCCTACCTCCCCGGGGATACGAACACCGGGGAGCTGTTTTTT
TRBV4-3	TRBD1	TRBJ2-7	.	CASSQEAAGTELSYEQYF	TGCGCCAGCAGCCAAGAGGCTGCCGGGACAGAACTCTCCTACGAGCAGTACTTC
TRBV5-1	TRBD2	TRBJ2-4	.	CASSSGGSGVGNIQYF	TGCGCCAGCAGCTCTGGAGGTAGCGGGGTCGGAAACATTCAGTACTTC
TRBV27	.	TRBJ1-3	.	CASSLSGGYSGNTIYF	TGTGCCAGCAGTTTATCGGGAGGCTACTCTGGAAACACCATATATTTT
TRBV28	.	TRBJ1-1	.	CASTQDLVNTEAFF	TGTGCCAGCACTCAGGATCTGGTGAACACTGAAGCTTTCTTT
TRBV6-5	.	TRBJ2-4	.	CASSSGDAKNIQYF	TGTGCCAGCAGTTCCGGGGATGCCAAAAACATTCAGTACTTC
TRBV28	TRBD2	TRBJ2-7	.	CASSFVPGLAGGLSYEQYF	TGTGCCAGCAGTTTCGTACCGGGACTAGCGGGAGGACTCTCCTACGAGCAGTACTTC
TRBV15	.	TRBJ2-3	.	CATSSYRDTDTQYF	TGTGCCACCAGCAGTTACAGGGACACAGATACGCAGTATTTT
TRBV11-2	.	TRBJ2-7	.	CASSSPGDPGSYEQYF	TGTGCCAGCAGCTCTCCCGGGGATCCGGGCTCCTACGAGCAGTACTTC
TRBV7-2	TRBD2	TRBJ2-7	few	CASSPIAGGPYEQYF	TGTGCCAGCAGCCCGATAGCGGGGGGGCCCTACGAGCAGTACTTC
TRBV3-1/TRBV3-2	TRBD2	TRBJ2-1	.	CASSQGAGGRNEQFF	TGTGCCAGCAGCCAAGGTGCGGGGGGGCGCAATGAGCAGTTCTTC
TRBV19	.	TRBJ2-2	.	CASTSPGPNTGELFF	TGTGCCAGTACCTCGCCAGGGCCGAACACCGGGGAGCTGTTTTTT
TRBV27	TRBD1	TRBJ2-3	.	CASSAGTDYTDTQYF	TGTGCCAGCAGTGCAGGGACAGACTACACAGATACGCAGTATTTT
TRBV4-3	TRBD2	TRBJ2-4	few	CASSQASGRVAGIQYF	TGCGCCAGCAGCCAAGCAAGCGGGAGGGTCGCAGGCATTCAGTACTTC
TRBV15	.	TRBJ2-7	.	CATSRGPANSYEQYF	TGTGCCACCAGCAGAGGGCCAGCGAACTCCTACGAGCAGTACTTC
TRBV7-2	.	TRBJ1-1	.	CASSLKGLNTEAFF	TGTGCCAGCAGCTTAAAGGGGTTGAACACTGAAGCTTTCTTT
TRBV28	.	TRBJ2-5	once	CAIVDRRQETQYF	TGTGCCATCGTCGACAGGAGACAAGAGACCCAGTACTTC
TRBV7-9	.	TRBJ2-5	.	CASSLVGGGETQYF	TGTGCCAGCAGCTTAGTAGGGGGTGGTGAGACCCAGTACTTC
TRBV9	TRBD2	TRBJ2-3	.	CASSTRPQRGSTDTQYF	TGTGCCAGCAGCACTCGTCCCCAGCGGGGGAGCACAGATACGCAGTATTTT
TRBV10-1	.	TRBJ2-2	.	CASSEGARTGELFF	TGCGCCAGCAGTGAGGGGGCGCGGACCGGGGAGCTGTTTTTT
TRBV4-3	TRBD2	TRBJ2-2	few	CASSQGLAEVGSGELFF	TGCGCCAGCAGCCAAGGGCTAGCGGAAGTTGGTTCCGGGGAGCTGTTTTTT
TRBV4-3	TRBD2	TRBJ2-2	.	CASSQEVAGALNTGELFF	TGCGCCAGCAGCCAAGAGGTAGCGGGGGCCCTGAACACCGGGGAGCTGTTTTTT
TRBV19	TRBD2	TRBJ2-1	once	CASSPLAGGDYNEQFF	TGTGCCAGTAGTCCACTAGCGGGAGGGGACTACAATGAGCAGTTCTTC
TRBV3-1/TRBV3-2	.	TRBJ1-4	.	CASSQETGWGNEKLFF	TGTGCCAGCAGCCAAGAAACAGGTTGGGGAAATGAAAAACTGTTTTTT
TRBV6-2/TRBV6-3	TRBD1	TRBJ2-3	.	CASSYPLDRGTDTQYF	TGTGCCAGCAGTTACCCCCTCGACAGGGGCACAGATACGCAGTATTTT
TRBV28	TRBD2	TRBJ2-1	.	CASSLGLAGVGEQFF	TGTGCCAGCAGTTTAGGGCTAGCGGGAGTCGGTGAGCAGTTCTTC
TRBV28	TRBD1	TRBJ2-2	.	CASSRQLGQTNTGELFF	TGTGCCAGCAGCCGACAGCTGGGACAGACGAACACCGGGGAGCTGTTTTTT